This record covers a single T cell receptor (beta chain). Assay: immunoSEQ multiplex PCR; the TCRdb copy retains only in-frame clones and omits some. The profile shows more than 2,000,000 clones, 90% to 95% of them singletons. Germline CDR1 SGHRS, CDR2 YFSETQ. The CDR3 length is 15 residues. J gave up 5 bases and V 4 bases, and 6 bases lay outside the gene matches. The data were taken from a study of shared clonotypes between healthy human individuals. Overall study context: CD8 memory received one plate per donor, CD8 naive two, CD4 memory three and CD4 naive three.

The chain is built from TRBV5-1 and TRBJ2-3; 11 positions match TRBD2. Source material: naive CD4+ T cells from PBMCs. Stated subset: CD45RA+ positively selected. This receptor was taken from a man younger than 35 in good health. Some clones in this sample may be carry-over from other donors' samples. The CDR3 DNA reads as TGCGCCAGCAGCCCGGGACTAGCGGTGGGAGATACGCAGTATTTT. This sequence encodes CASSPGLAVGDTQYF.